This T cell receptor (beta chain) was found in a study of blood T cells in healthy people across ages. Overall study results and limits: Fewer expanded clones and more diversity marked long-lived versus aged donors. A roughly linear age-dependent decrease characterized TCR beta diversity per million T cells.

For the second PCR, which ran for about 6 to 11 cycles, a sample-barcoded 5' primer and a J-beta primer mix were used. Researchers report that a template-switch adaptor with 12 random nucleotides tagged each cDNA molecule. TCRdb reprocessed the 5' RACE reads via MiXCR and lists one record per CDR3 protein. The sample lists some 730,000 distinct CDR3 sequences, around a fifth occurring once. Researchers report isolating at least 7 million PBMCs per sample. A word on this clonotype: The antigen remains unidentified.

Germline V gene lookup returns CDR1 SGDLS and CDR2 YYNGEE. V trimming: 0 bases; J trimming: 4 bases; junction bases outside the gene matches: 6. The CDR3 consists of 17 residues. The specimen sequenced was blood. This chain joins TRBV9 and TRBJ2-3, with 12 nucleotides matching TRBD2. The source of this sequence is a man aged 70-80 years in good health. The CDR3 DNA sequence: TGTGCCAGCAGCGTAGAACTAGCGGGAGGTGGCGCAGATACGCAGTATTTT. Its translation is CASSVELAGGGADTQYF.